These T cell receptor beta chains were read from a single sample in a study of T-cell reconstitution after alpha-beta-depleted transplantation in children. TCRdb analysed the PCR reads with MiXCR anew, one entry per CDR3 protein. Here the sample spans hundreds of thousands of distinct CDR3 sequences, roughly 15% being singletons. This sample comprised PBMCs from the stem cell graft donor, obtained from the stem cell graft. Every receptor here comes from a human donor who donated a stem cell graft to a child with acute myeloid leukemia. CDR3s include the opening cysteine and the closing phenylalanine or tryptophan. Each record gives: D gene, clone size, J gene, V gene, CDR3 protein, CDR3 DNA. The D gene is left open where the match is weak. Not all rows give a size; the values are once, few, many and, for expanded clones, a class.

>.|few|TRBJ2-1|TRBV12-3/TRBV12-4
CASSLVEVALQFF
TGTGCCAGCAGTTTGGTCGAAGTGGCCCTACAGTTCTTC
>.|many|TRBJ1-1|TRBV25-1
CASSRVREEAFF
TGTGCCAGCAGTAGGGTCAGGGAAGAAGCTTTCTTT
>.|many|TRBJ2-7|TRBV29-1
CSVTTSYEQYF
TGCAGCGTGACGACCAGCTACGAGCAGTACTTC
>.|many|TRBJ2-4|TRBV20-1
CSARGSGEVSIQYF
TGCAGTGCTAGAGGATCAGGGGAAGTAAGCATTCAGTACTTC
>TRBD1|many|TRBJ1-4|TRBV20-1
CSATRTGVEKLFF
TGCAGTGCTACCAGGACAGGCGTCGAAAAACTGTTTTTT
>.|many|TRBJ1-1|TRBV2
CASSVTNTEAFF
TGTGCCAGCAGTGTGACGAACACTGAAGCTTTCTTT
>.|many|TRBJ1-1|TRBV7-2
CASTWRESGAEAFF
TGTGCCAGCACCTGGAGGGAATCCGGGGCTGAAGCTTTCTTT
>.|many|TRBJ2-3|TRBV20-1
CSARATGRSLIVDTQYF
TGCAGTGCTAGAGCCACGGGGCGTAGCCTAATAGTAGATACGCAGTATTTT
>TRBD1|.|TRBJ1-2|TRBV11-2
CASSLGGGTGGRNYGYTF
TGTGCCAGCAGCTTAGGGGGGGGAACAGGGGGCAGGAACTATGGCTACACCTTC
>TRBD1|.|TRBJ1-3|TRBV29-1
CSAGTGPSGNTIYF
TGCAGCGCTGGGACAGGACCCTCTGGAAACACCATATATTTT
>.|many|TRBJ1-2|TRBV7-2
CASSLYPGYTF
TGTGCCAGCAGCTTATACCCTGGCTACACCTTC
>.|few|TRBJ2-1|TRBV9
CASSEFLRGRSYNEQFF
TGTGCCAGCAGCGAATTCCTTCGGGGGAGATCCTACAATGAGCAGTTCTTC
>.|many|TRBJ2-1|TRBV29-1
CSVESNRAPYNEQFF
TGCAGCGTTGAGTCGAACAGGGCCCCCTACAATGAGCAGTTCTTC
>TRBD2|few|TRBJ2-5|TRBV24-1
CATSEGLAGSETQYF
TGTGCCACCAGTGAAGGACTAGCGGGATCAGAGACCCAGTACTTC
>TRBD1|many|TRBJ2-5|TRBV29-1
CSVEGQGNSETQYF
TGCAGCGTCGAGGGACAGGGGAATAGCGAGACCCAGTACTTC
>TRBD1|.|TRBJ2-5|TRBV12-3/TRBV12-4
CASTPGQDNQETQYF
TGTGCCAGCACTCCGGGACAGGACAACCAAGAGACCCAGTACTTC
>.|many|TRBJ2-1|TRBV4-2
CASSLEDEQFF
TGTGCCAGCAGCCTGGAGGATGAGCAGTTCTTC
>.|.|TRBJ2-3|TRBV6-2/TRBV6-3
CASGLGPRDTQYF
TGTGCCAGCGGGTTAGGACCCCGGGATACGCAGTATTTT
>.|many|TRBJ1-5|TRBV12-5
CASGSYGPNQPQHF
TGTGCTAGTGGTTCGTACGGTCCTAATCAGCCCCAGCATTTT
>TRBD2|.|TRBJ2-1|TRBV12-3/TRBV12-4
CASSLFGGRGAYNEQFF
TGTGCCAGCAGCCTTTTTGGGGGGCGGGGGGCCTACAATGAGCAGTTCTTC
>.|.|TRBJ2-5|TRBV9
CASSVDGIPKTQYF
TGTGCCAGCAGCGTAGATGGTATCCCAAAGACCCAGTACTTC
>.|.|TRBJ2-2|TRBV11-2
CASSPTYRKNTGELFF
TGTGCCAGCAGCCCAACCTACCGGAAGAACACCGGGGAGCTGTTTTTT
>.|.|TRBJ1-2|TRBV7-9
CASSPEGMGVHGYTF
TGTGCCAGCAGCCCCGAGGGAATGGGGGTCCACGGCTACACCTTC
>.|.|TRBJ1-2|TRBV24-1
CATSDFATEGGYTF
TGTGCCACCAGTGATTTCGCCACGGAGGGCGGCTACACCTTC
>TRBD1|.|TRBJ1-1|TRBV9
CASSVGPGGHLEAFF
TGTGCCAGCAGCGTAGGGCCAGGGGGTCACCTTGAAGCTTTCTTT
>.|many|TRBJ1-6|TRBV10-2
CASSDAGSYNSPLHF
TGCGCCAGCAGTGATGCGGGTTCCTATAATTCACCCCTCCACTTT
>.|many|TRBJ2-1|TRBV11-2
CASSFTRGRDGSSYNEQFF
TGTGCCAGCAGCTTTACCCGTGGTCGGGACGGAAGCTCCTACAATGAGCAGTTCTTC
>.|.|TRBJ1-2|TRBV7-2
CASSFDRGNSYGYTF
TGTGCCAGCAGCTTTGACCGGGGGAATAGCTATGGCTACACCTTC